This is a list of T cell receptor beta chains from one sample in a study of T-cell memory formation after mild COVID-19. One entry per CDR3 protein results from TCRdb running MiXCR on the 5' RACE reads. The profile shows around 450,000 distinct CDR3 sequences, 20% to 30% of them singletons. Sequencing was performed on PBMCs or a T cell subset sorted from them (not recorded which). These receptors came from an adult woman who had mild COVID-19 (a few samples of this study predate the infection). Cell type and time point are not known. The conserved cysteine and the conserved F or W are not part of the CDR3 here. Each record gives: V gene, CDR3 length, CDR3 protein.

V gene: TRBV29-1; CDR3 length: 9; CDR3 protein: SVAKTDTQY
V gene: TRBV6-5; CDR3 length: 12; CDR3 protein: ASSPLGARNEQF
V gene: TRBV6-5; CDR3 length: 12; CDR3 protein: ASSYTWDSYEQY
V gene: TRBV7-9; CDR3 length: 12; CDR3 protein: ASRSGGTGPESF
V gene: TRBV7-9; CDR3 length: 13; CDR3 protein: ASSSMTGTSYEQY
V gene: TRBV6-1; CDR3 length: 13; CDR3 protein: ASSEAGGQNYGYT
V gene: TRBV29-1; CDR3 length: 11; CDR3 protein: SVARDSNQPQH
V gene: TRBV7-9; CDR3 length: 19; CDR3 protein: ASSGPPGQGARLGHTDTQY
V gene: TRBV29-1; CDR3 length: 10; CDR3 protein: SVDRDTDTQY
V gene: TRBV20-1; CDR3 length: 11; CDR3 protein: SAGDYLTDTQY
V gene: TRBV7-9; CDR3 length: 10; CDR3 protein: ASSPQRDEQY
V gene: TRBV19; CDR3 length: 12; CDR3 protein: ASSIGGIGIEAF
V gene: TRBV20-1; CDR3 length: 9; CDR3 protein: SARPTRKLF
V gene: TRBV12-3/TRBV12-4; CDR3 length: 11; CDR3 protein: ASSNVRGVEQF
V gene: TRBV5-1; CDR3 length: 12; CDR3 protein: ASSSPLRYNEQF
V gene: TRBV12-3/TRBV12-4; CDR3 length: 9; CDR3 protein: ASVGGTEAF
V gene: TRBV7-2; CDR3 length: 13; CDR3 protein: ASSQRGTGRTEAF
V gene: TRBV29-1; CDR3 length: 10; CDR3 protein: SSTSGTDTQY
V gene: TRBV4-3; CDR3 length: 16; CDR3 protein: ASSQQPYSSGNSDEQY
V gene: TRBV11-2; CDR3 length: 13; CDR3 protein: ASSSFEAGDNEQF
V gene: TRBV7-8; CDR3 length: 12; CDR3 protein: ASSNWGRGETQY
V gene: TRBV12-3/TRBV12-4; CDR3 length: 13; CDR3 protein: ASSLTATGGGKLF
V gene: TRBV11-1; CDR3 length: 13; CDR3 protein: ASSLTTRGQRKEF
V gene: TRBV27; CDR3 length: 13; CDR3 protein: ASRQRQGGSYGYT
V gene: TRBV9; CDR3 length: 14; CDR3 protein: ASSVEGSGGLETQY
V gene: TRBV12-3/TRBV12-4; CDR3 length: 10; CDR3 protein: ASSLGSLGAF
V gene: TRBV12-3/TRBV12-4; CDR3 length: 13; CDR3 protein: ASSFAPPMNTEAF
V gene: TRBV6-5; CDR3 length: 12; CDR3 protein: ASSHGQGGYEQY
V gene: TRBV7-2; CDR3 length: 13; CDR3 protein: ASSLDGARTDTQY
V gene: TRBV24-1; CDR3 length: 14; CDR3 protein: ATSDLPPKDTGELF
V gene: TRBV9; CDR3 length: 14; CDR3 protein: ASSLTGTSAYNEQF
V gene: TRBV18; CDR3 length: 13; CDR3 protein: ASSPATTWGTEAF
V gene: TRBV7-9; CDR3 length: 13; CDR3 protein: ASSLNRGLGTEAF
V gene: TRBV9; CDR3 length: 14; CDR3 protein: ASSPTVRGPHNEQF
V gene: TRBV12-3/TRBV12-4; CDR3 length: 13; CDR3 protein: ASSLFFTNTGELF
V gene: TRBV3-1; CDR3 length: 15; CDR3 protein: ASSHHRDRGNTGELF
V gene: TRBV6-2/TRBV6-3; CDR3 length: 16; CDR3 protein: ASSYAWVTSGRPNEQF
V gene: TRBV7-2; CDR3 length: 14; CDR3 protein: ASSRRLAGTLDTQY
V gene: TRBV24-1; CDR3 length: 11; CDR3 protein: ATSDMGRDEQF
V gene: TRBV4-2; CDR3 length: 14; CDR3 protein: ASSQGGTGRNYGYT
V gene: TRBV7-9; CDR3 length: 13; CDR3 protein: ASSFVPGGNSPLH
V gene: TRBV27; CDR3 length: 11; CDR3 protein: ASSGTGNYEQY
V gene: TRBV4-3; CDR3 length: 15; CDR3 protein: ASSQLGVVSGSDTQY
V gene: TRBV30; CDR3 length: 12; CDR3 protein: AWITDASPGELF
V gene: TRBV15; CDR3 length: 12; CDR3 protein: ATKAGGSGQPQH
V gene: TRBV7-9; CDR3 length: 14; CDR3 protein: ASSFSRTSGSNEQF
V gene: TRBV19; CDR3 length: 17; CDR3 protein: ATDAGGLAGMSSYNEQF
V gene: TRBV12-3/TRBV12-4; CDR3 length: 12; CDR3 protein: ASLSGFGANVLT
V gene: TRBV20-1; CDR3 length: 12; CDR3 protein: SAREQGNDNEQF
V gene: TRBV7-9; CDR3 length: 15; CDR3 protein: ASSLALSTSGSHEQY
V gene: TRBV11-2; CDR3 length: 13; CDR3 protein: ASSPIRGQGASAF
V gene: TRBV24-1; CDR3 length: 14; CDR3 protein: ATSDGQGATPYEQY
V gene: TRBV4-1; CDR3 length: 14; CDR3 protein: ASSQGHNGDTGELF
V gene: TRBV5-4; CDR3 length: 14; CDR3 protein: ASSPPSGSVGETQY
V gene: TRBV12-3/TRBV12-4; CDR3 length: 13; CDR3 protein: ASRMLAVPTDTQY
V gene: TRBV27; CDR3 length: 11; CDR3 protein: ASSLSTQSPLH
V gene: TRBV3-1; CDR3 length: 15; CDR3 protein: ASSHRQGSLHNSPLH